The clone carrying this TCR beta chain has a count of ten or more. MiXCR, run by TCRdb on the RACE reads, gives a single entry per CDR3 protein. This table has under 45,000 distinct CDR3 sequences, over 9% appearing once. This sample is drawn from a study of human T cells and chemical hapten exposure. The time point denotes: pre-sensitization, week 0. Documented treatment: therapeutic diphenylcyclopropenone sensitization with weekly scalp DPC. Unfractionated whole blood was the source from which total RNA was extracted. Germline-derived CDR1 and CDR2 are LGHDT and YNNKEL (reference sequence). The CDR3 spans 14 residues. With V trimmed by 3 bases and J by 8 bases, 2 bases remained unmatched.

The origin of this receptor is a man between 50 and 59 years old with alopecia areata. Some clones in this sample may be carry-over from other donors' samples. V and J are TRBV3-1 and TRBJ2-1; 12 positions match TRBD2. The sample was whole blood, taken in connection with sensitization to the hapten diphenylcyclopropenone (DPC). As DNA, the CDR3 is TGTGCCAGCAGCCAGACTAGCGGGAGCTATGAGCAGTTCTTC. Translation gives CASSQTSGSYEQFF.